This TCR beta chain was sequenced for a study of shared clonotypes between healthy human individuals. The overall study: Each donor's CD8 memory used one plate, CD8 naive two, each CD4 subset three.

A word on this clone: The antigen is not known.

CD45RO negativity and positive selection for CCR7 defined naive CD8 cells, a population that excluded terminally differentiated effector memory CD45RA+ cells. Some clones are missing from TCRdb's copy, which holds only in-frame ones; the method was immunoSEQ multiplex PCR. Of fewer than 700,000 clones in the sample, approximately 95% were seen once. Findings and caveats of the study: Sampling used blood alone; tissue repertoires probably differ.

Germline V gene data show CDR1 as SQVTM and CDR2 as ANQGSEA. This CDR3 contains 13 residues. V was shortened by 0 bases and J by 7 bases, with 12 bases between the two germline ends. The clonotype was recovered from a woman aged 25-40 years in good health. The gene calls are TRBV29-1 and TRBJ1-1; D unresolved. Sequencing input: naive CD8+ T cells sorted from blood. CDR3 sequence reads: CSVEDIGLGEAFF. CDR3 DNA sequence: TGCAGCGTTGAAGACATAGGGTTGGGTGAAGCTTTCTTT.